The 2 T cell receptor beta chains below come from one sample, sequenced in a study of patients and donors after allogeneic stem cell transplantation. TCRdb independently ran MiXCR on the RT-PCR reads; one entry per CDR3 protein. In the table there are about 230,000 distinct CDR3 sequences, over 12% of which are singletons. Source material: blood, either unsorted or a sorted T cell fraction (not recorded which). The receptors were gathered from a human donor who was either an allogeneic HSCT recipient or a stem cell or donor lymphocyte infusion donor (not recorded which). It is not recorded whose cells these are; they may come from a transplant donor.

In its sample, this clonotype was seen a few times. The rearrangement links TRBV2 to TRBJ2-2; D unresolved. The ends were cut back, 2 bases at V and 13 bases at J, with 8 bases in the middle. CDR3 size: 11 residues. The germline CDR1 and CDR2 sequences are SNHLY and FYNNEI. CDR3 amino acids: CASSERGWLFF. DNA for the CDR3: TGTGCCAGCAGTGAACGAGGTTGGCTGTTTTTT.

The rearrangement joins TRBV5-1 to TRBJ2-3; perhaps D is TRBD1 or TRBD2 (6 bases each). V was cut by 4 bases and J by 6 bases, with 21 bases left in between. The CDR3 is 16 amino acids. CDR1 is SGHRS, CDR2 YFSETQ, per germline. CDR3: CASSATGTGTWDTQYF. CDR3 DNA sequence: TGCGCCAGCAGCGCAACCGGGACTGGGACATGGGATACGCAGTATTTT.